The clone carrying this T cell receptor (beta chain) turned up a few times. The CDR3 is made up of 14 amino acids. V shed 5 bases and J shed 0 bases, with 10 bases lying between them. CDR1 is SGHTA and CDR2 is FQGNSA in the germline V gene. These data are taken from a study of blood T cells in healthy people across ages. Through a sample-barcoded 5' primer and a J-beta primer mix, a second PCR was run for roughly 6 to 11 cycles. TCRdb used MiXCR to reprocess the 5' RACE reads, holding one entry per CDR3 protein. The sample yields about 670,000 distinct CDR3 sequences, about 43% seen once. The clonotype originates from an older man in good health. Sequenced input: blood. The J gene is TRBJ2-5, the V gene TRBV7-2; D may be TRBD1 (7 bases). The CDR3 nucleotides read TGTGCCAGCAGCGCGGGACAGCACCAAGAGACCCAGTACTTC. Translated: CASSAGQHQETQYF.